This T cell receptor (beta chain) is from a study of blood T cell repertoires in COVID-19. About the research overall: The samples span acute and convalescent COVID-19 from the United States, Italy and Spain. In each case, the material was cDNA or gDNA derived from T cells, B-cell-depleted T cells, or PBMCs.

This clone was detected a few times. Other DNA sequences in this specimen translate into the identical CDR3. Source study methods: Researchers report that nucleated cell counts were estimated from reference gene primer amplification. Measured with immunoSEQ multiplex PCR; TCRdb has only the in-frame clones, and not every one. Clone size and the V and J calls come from that table; the DNA yielded D and trimming. The sample includes 250,000 to 300,000 clones, around four fifths of them seen just once. CDR3 size: 15 residues. The germline V gene has CDR1 SGHDT and CDR2 YYEEEE. V was shortened by 0 bases and J by 0 bases, with 6 bases between the two germline ends.

Sequenced: peripheral blood. This chain joins TRBV5-6 and TRBJ2-2, with D possibly TRBD1 on 5 matching bases. The receptor was isolated from a man in his sixties who had recovered from COVID-19. CDR3 protein: CASSLGGSNTGELFF. Here the CDR3 DNA reads TGTGCCAGCAGCTTGGGGGGCTCGAACACCGGGGAGCTGTTTTTT.